The 2 T cell receptor beta chains presented below share a single source sample, sequenced in a study of shared clonotypes between healthy human individuals. TCRdb keeps only in-frame clones here, not all; method: immunoSEQ multiplex PCR. Here the sample spans more than 1 million clones, around 78% being singletons. Sample: memory CD4+ T cells from PBMCs. Described subset: CD45RA-negative fraction. The source is a man between 18 and 29 years old in good health. Some clones in this sample may be carry-over from other donors' samples.

This clone came up many times. The chain joins TRBV30 to TRBJ1-1; 7 bases are a match to TRBD1. Looked up from germline, CDR1 is GTSNPN and CDR2 is SVGIG (reference sequence). The CDR3 runs 12 residues. The CDR3 sequence is CASNRGYTEAFF. The CDR3 coding sequence is TGTGCATCAAACAGGGGTTACACTGAAGCTTTCTTT.

This clone was seen only once. The CDR3 protein is CAWGSGSNRPPVKGETQYF. CDR3 DNA: TGTGCCTGGGGTAGCGGGAGCAACAGACCCCCCGTAAAAGGAGAGACCCAGTACTTC. The chain couples TRBV30 to TRBJ2-5; 9 bases map to TRBD2. The germline V gene has CDR1 GTSNPN and CDR2 SVGIG (reference sequence). This CDR3 contains 19 residues. The V gene end was trimmed by 5 bases and the J gene end by 4 bases; junction bases not matched to a gene: 23.